This T cell receptor (beta chain) is drawn from a study of control samples from healthy donors and cancer patients. The CDR3 contains 16 residues. Germline CDR1 is SGHAT and CDR2 is FQNNGV. With 2 bases removed from V and 1 base from J, the gap between germline ends came to 14 bases. Sequencing used immunoSEQ multiplex PCR; TCRdb keeps in-frame clones, though not all of them. The repertoire includes about 69,000 clones, about 80% of them detected once, and about 3% sits in the top ten. The sample comprised PBMCs. The genes are TRBV11-2 and TRBJ2-5; no definite D call. This clonotype was sampled from a woman aged 45-60 years with lung cancer. The CDR3 DNA reads TGTGCCAGCAGCTTAACGCCGGACGGCCTCCAAGAGACCCAGTACTTC. Residues: CASSLTPDGLQETQYF.